The clone carrying this TCR beta chain was picked up one time. The record originates from a study of blood T cell repertoires in COVID-19. The V end lost 0 bases, the J end lost 6 bases, and 13 bases lay between the germline ends. Germline CDR1 SGHKS, CDR2 YYEKEE (reference sequence). The CDR3 is made up of 15 amino acids. Method: immunoSEQ multiplex PCR; TCRdb's copy keeps in-frame clones and lacks some. The data contain under 300,000 clones, around 80% of them singletons. Participant-given clinical history determined each cohort assignment. V gene TRBV5-5 combines with J gene TRBJ1-5, with D perhaps TRBD1 (5 bases). This TCR was recovered from a man aged 40-50 years who had recovered from COVID-19. Sequencing was performed on PBMCs or T cells enriched from blood (not recorded which). The CDR3 loop reads CASSLGGRGTQPQHF. CDR3 coding DNA: TGTGCCAGCAGCTTGGGGGGAAGGGGCACTCAGCCCCAGCATTTT.